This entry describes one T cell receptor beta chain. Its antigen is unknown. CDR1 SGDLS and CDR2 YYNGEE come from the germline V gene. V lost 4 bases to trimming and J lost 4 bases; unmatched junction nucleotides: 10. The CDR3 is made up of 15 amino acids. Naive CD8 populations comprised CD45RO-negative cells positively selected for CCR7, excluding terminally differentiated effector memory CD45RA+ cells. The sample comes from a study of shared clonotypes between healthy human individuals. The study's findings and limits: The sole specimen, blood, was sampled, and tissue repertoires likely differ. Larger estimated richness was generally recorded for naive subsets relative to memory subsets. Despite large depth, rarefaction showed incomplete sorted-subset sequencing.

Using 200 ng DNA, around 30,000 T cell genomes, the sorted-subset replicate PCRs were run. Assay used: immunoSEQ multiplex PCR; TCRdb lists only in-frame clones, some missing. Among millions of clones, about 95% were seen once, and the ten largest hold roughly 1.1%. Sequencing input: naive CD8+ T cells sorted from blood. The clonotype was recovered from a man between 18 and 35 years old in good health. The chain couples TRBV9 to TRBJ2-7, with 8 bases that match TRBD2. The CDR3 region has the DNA TGTGCCAGCAGCATCTCAGCGGGAGCAGAGTACGAGCAGTACTTC. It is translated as CASSISAGAEYEQYF.